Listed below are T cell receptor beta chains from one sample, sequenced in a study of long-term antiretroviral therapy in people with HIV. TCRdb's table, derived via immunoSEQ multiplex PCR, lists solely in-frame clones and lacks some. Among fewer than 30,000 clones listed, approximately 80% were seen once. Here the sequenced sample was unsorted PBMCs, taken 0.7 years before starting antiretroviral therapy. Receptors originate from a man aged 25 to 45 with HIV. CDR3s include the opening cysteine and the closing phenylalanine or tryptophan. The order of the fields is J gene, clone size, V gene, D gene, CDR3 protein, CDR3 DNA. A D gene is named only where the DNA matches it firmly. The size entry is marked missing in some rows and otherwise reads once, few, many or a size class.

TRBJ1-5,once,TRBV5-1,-,CASSLGPGVQPQHF,TGCGCCAGCAGCTTGGGGCCGGGGGTCCAGCCCCAGCATTTT
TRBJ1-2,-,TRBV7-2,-,CASSLEVRGYGYTF,TGTGCCAGCAGCTTAGAGGTCAGGGGCTATGGCTACACCTTC
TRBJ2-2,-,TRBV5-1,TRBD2,CASSLAGGGIGELFF,TGCGCCAGCAGCTTGGCTGGCGGGGGGATCGGGGAGCTGTTTTTT
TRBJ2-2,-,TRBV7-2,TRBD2,CASSSPKGGGGTGELFF,TGTGCCAGCAGCTCCCCTAAAGGCGGGGGAGGCACCGGGGAGCTGTTTTTT
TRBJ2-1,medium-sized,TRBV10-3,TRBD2,CATSGGNEQFF,TGTGCCACCTCGGGGGGGAATGAGCAGTTCTTC
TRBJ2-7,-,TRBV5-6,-,CASSPAISTYEQYF,TGTGCCAGCAGTCCCGCGATTTCTACCTACGAGCAGTACTTC
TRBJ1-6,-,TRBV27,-,CASKPGTSYNSPLHF,TGTGCCAGCAAACCTGGGACCTCCTATAATTCACCCCTCCACTTT
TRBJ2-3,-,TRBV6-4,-,CASSPGLETDTQYF,TGTGCCAGCAGCCCGGGTCTCGAGACAGATACGCAGTATTTT
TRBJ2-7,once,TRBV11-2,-,CASSSLRRGYEQYF,TGTGCCAGCAGCTCCTTGAGGAGGGGCTACGAGCAGTACTTC
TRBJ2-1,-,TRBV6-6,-,CASSYGLINYEQFF,TGTGCCAGCAGTTACGGTCTCATCAACTATGAGCAGTTCTTC
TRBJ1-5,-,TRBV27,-,CASSLGGPASNQPQHF,TGTGCCAGCAGTTTAGGAGGGCCCGCTAGCAATCAGCCCCAGCATTTT
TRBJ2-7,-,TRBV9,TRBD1,CASSAGTGGHEQYF,TGTGCCAGCAGCGCCGGGACAGGGGGACACGAGCAGTACTTC
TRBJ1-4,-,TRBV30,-,CAWSSRSGIHNEKLFF,TGTGCCTGGAGTTCCAGATCCGGGATCCATAATGAAAAACTGTTTTTT
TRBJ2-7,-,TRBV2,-,CASKRDSYEQYF,TGTGCCAGCAAGAGGGACTCCTACGAGCAGTACTTC
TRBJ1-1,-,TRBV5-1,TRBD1,CASRDRGGFVGNTEAFF,TGCGCCAGTCGGGACAGGGGGGGATTTGTAGGGAACACTGAAGCTTTCTTT
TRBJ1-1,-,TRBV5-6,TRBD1,CASSFQGALSEAFF,TGTGCCAGCAGTTTCCAGGGGGCCTTATCTGAAGCTTTCTTT
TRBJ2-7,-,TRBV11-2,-,CASSLGDTLYEQYF,TGTGCCAGCAGCCTCGGGGACACCCTATACGAGCAGTACTTC
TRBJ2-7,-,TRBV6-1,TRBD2,CASSPSRRGVGEQYF,TGTGCCAGCAGCCCCTCTCGGCGGGGGGTGGGTGAGCAGTACTTC
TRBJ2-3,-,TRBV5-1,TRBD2,CASSTGTSMVDTQYF,TGCGCCAGCAGCACCGGGACTAGCATGGTAGATACGCAGTATTTT
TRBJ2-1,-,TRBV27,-,CASSTFVSGPQFF,TGTGCCAGCAGTACTTTCGTTAGCGGACCCCAGTTCTTC
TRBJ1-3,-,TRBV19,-,CASSSGTDSGNTIYF,TGTGCCAGTAGTTCCGGGACTGACTCTGGAAACACCATATATTTT
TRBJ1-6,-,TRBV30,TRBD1,CAWRDRAMYNSPLHF,TGTGCCTGGAGGGACAGGGCAATGTATAATTCACCCCTCCACTTT
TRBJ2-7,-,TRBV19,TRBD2,CASSMRASGGSPSYEQYF,TGTGCCAGTAGTATGAGGGCTAGCGGGGGGTCGCCTTCCTACGAGCAGTACTTC
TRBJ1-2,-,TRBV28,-,CAILFRGNYGYTF,TGTGCCATCCTATTCAGGGGAAACTATGGCTACACCTTC
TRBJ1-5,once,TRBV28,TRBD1,CASNLGGQGNQPQHF,TGTGCCAGCAACCTAGGGGGACAGGGCAATCAGCCCCAGCATTTT
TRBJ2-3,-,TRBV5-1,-,CASSLDIRTVNTDTQYF,TGCGCCAGCAGCTTGGACATACGGACAGTAAACACAGATACGCAGTATTTT
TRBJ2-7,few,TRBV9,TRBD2,CASISGGHSYEQYF,TGTGCCAGCATTAGCGGGGGCCACTCCTACGAGCAGTACTTC
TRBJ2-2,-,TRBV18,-,CASSPASTGELFF,TGTGCCAGCTCACCGGCCAGCACCGGGGAGCTGTTTTTT
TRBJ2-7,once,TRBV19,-,CASSMGPAYEQYF,TGTGCCAGTAGTATGGGTCCCGCCTACGAGCAGTACTTC
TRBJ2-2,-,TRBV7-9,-,CASSQGTLANTGELFF,TGTGCCAGCAGCCAAGGGACACTAGCGAACACCGGGGAGCTGTTTTTT
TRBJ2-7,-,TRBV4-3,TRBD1,CASSQLTGAYYEQYF,TGCGCCAGCAGCCAGTTGACAGGGGCCTACTACGAGCAGTACTTC
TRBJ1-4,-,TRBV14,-,CASSQSAGPGEKLFF,TGTGCCAGCAGCCAAAGTGCTGGACCCGGTGAAAAACTGTTTTTT
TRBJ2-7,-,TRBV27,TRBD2,CASSLSREFGYEQYF,TGTGCCAGCAGTTTATCGCGGGAGTTCGGTTACGAGCAGTACTTC